Each of the 9 T cell receptor beta chains below was sequenced from the same sample in a study of CD8 T cells in ankylosing spondylitis. MiXCR was run by TCRdb on the 5' RACE reads, yielding one entry per CDR3 protein. The data hold a few hundred thousand distinct CDR3 sequences, with less than 25% observed a single time. The sequenced material came from blood, either unsorted or a sorted T cell fraction (not recorded which). Every receptor here comes from a female donor with ankylosing spondylitis or in good health (not recorded which).

This chain links TRBV25-1 with TRBJ2-1; TRBD1 might be the D (5 bases). This CDR3 comprises 16 residues. In germline, CDR1 is MGHDK, CDR2 SYGVNS. Trimming took off 2 bases at V and 5 bases at J, with 16 bases between the two ends. DNA of the CDR3: TGTGCCAGCAGTGAACCCGCGCAGGGCTGGGACAATGAGCAGTTCTTC. It yields the protein CASSEPAQGWDNEQFF.

V usage is TRBV29-1 and J usage is TRBJ1-1; TRBD1 matches at 9 bases. V trimming: 6 bases; J trimming: 2 bases; junction bases outside the gene matches: 7. Germline loops: CDR1 SQVTM, CDR2 ANQGSEA. The CDR3 extends over 14 amino acids. The CDR3 nucleotides read TGCAGCGTCTACCGGACAGGGGCCAACACTGAAGCTTTCTTT. It specifies CSVYRTGANTEAFF.

This chain joins TRBV12-3 or TRBV12-4 and TRBJ2-5; tentative D call: TRBD1 (6 bases). The germline V and J ends were trimmed by 2 bases and 5 bases, with 15 bases remaining between them. The CDR3 runs to 15 residues. The CDR3 DNA reads TGTGCCAGCAGTTTATCCTCACAGGGAAGGGAGACCCAGTACTTC. This sequence encodes CASSLSSQGRETQYF.

The chain carries TRBV12-3 or TRBV12-4 and TRBJ1-6, with 10 positions matching TRBD1. J gave up 10 bases and V 7 bases, and 10 bases lay outside the gene matches. CDR3 length equals 15 residues. The CDR3 DNA reads TGTGCCAGCACTCCGACAGGGGGCCGTTTATCACCCCTCCACTTT. Translating gives CASTPTGGRLSPLHF.

This clonotype was detected a few times. The rearrangement joins TRBV15 to TRBJ2-3, with D possibly being TRBD2 (7 bases). Trimming took off 0 bases at V and 3 bases at J, with 13 bases between the two ends. Germline V gives CDR1 LNHNV, CDR2 YYDKDF (reference sequence). The CDR3 consists of 16 residues. In DNA, the CDR3 is TGTGCCACCAGCAGAGATAGGGGGGGCCGAACAGATACGCAGTATTTT. It encodes CATSRDRGGRTDTQYF.

A few counts support this clonotype. V gene TRBV5-1 combines with J gene TRBJ1-1, with TRBD1 identical over 10 bases. CDR1 SGHRS and CDR2 YFSETQ come from the germline V gene. Trimming at V came to 0 bases and at J to 1 base, leaving 12 bases not matched to a gene. The CDR3 totals 19 residues. The CDR3 region is CASSLGLAGQGPQNTEAFF. CDR3 bases: TGCGCCAGCAGCTTGGGGTTGGCGGGACAGGGGCCCCAGAACACTGAAGCTTTCTTT.

J is TRBJ2-7 and V is TRBV20-1; D uncertain. The CDR3 runs to 12 residues. Between the trimmed V and J ends, which lost 2 bases and 3 bases, there was a span of 8 bases. Germline V CDR1 and CDR2: DFQATT, SNEGSKA (reference sequence). The CDR3 region has the DNA TGCAGTGCTAGAAGGCGGTACTACGAGCAGTACTTC. Translating it yields CSARRRYYEQYF.

This clonotype appeared many times. The V gene is TRBV12-3 or TRBV12-4, the J gene TRBJ1-5, with D hard to call. The CDR3 covers 14 residues. V lost 3 bases, J lost 0 bases, and 6 bases lay in between. The CDR3: CASSFPYSNQPQHF. Here the CDR3 DNA reads TGTGCCAGCAGTTTCCCATATAGCAATCAGCCCCAGCATTTT.

The V and J genes are TRBV27 and TRBJ1-3, with a weak D call TRBD1 (6 bases). Trimming cost V 5 bases and J 4 bases, with 15 bases left between them. CDR1 is MNHEY and CDR2 is SMNVEV in the germline V gene (reference sequence). This CDR3 is 15 amino acids long. The DNA for the CDR3 is TGTGCCAGCAGTGCGATCGGACAGCGCGGAAACACCATATATTTT. Translated: CASSAIGQRGNTIYF.